These 17 T cell receptor beta chains originate from one sample sequenced in a study of Graves' ophthalmopathy and Graves' hyperthyroidism. Amplification of the TCR beta CDR3 regions used RNA transcripts (as template). The first-round RT-PCR employed HTBI primers together with the Qiagen OneStep RT-PCR kit. A multiplex PCR was then performed as the second round. TCRdb itself ran the multiplex PCR reads through MiXCR, one entry per CDR3 protein. Here the sample spans roughly 1.1 million distinct CDR3 sequences, roughly two fifths being singletons. Sequences were obtained from peripheral blood or thyroid tissue (not recorded which). These TCRs come from an adult man with Graves' hyperthyroidism.

This clonotype was observed at least ten times. The chain employs TRBV10-3 and TRBJ1-1; D is perhaps TRBD1 (6 bases). Germline assignment: CDR1 ENHRY and CDR2 SYGVKD. V was pared by 2 bases and J by 5 bases, with 12 bases between. This CDR3 region has 14 residues. The CDR3 protein is CAISELDRRTEAFF. The CDR3 DNA is TGTGCCATCAGTGAGCTAGACAGGCGAACTGAAGCTTTCTTT.

This clonotype appeared many times. The rearrangement links TRBV12-3 or TRBV12-4 to TRBJ1-5; perhaps TRBD1 as D (6 bases). The CDR3 sequence is 12 residues long. V gave up 5 bases and J gave up 9 bases, with 11 bases separating them. For the CDR3, the DNA is TGTGCCAGCAGTATACAGGGTTTGCCCCAGCATTTT. The encoded protein is CASSIQGLPQHF.

This rearrangement joins TRBV19 to TRBJ1-2; TRBD1 agrees at 9 bases. This CDR3 comprises 15 residues. After removal of 6 bases from V and 8 bases from J, the junction contained 13 bases not matched to a gene. Per germline, CDR1 LNHDA and CDR2 SQIVND (reference sequence). CDR3 DNA: TGTGCCAGTAGGTCTGGGACAGGGTCGCATCGAGGCTACACCTTC. Residues: CASRSGTGSHRGYTF.

V usage is TRBV11-2 and J usage is TRBJ2-7; 14 bases are shared with TRBD2. Trimming cost V 0 bases and J 2 bases; bases outside gene matches: 0. The CDR3 has 16 residues. Germline CDR1 is SGHAT and CDR2 is FQNNGV. Here the CDR3 DNA reads TGTGCCAGCAGCTTAGAGGGACTAGCGGGAGCCTACGAGCAGTACTTC. It translates to CASSLEGLAGAYEQYF.

This clonotype came up once. A much larger clone differs by one base, so this may be a read error. This rearrangement joins TRBV10-3 to TRBJ2-7, with a tentative D call TRBD2 (6 bases). The CDR3 runs 17 residues. The V gene's germline CDR1 is ENHRY and CDR2 SYGVKD. V lost 0 bases and J lost 7, with 22 bases in between. This CDR3 reads CAISESFGRERAGEQYF. The CDR3 DNA reads as TGTGCCATCAGTGAGTCTTTCGGTCGGGAACGCGCGGGGGAGCAGTACTTC.

This clonotype was detected ten times or more. The chain joins TRBV2 to TRBJ2-7; TRBD1 might be the D (6 bases). CDR1 and CDR2 (germline): SNHLY, FYNNEI. The CDR3 extends over 14 amino acids. V was pared by 6 bases and J by 3 bases, with 15 bases between. The DNA for the CDR3 is TGTGCCAGCAGGCGTAAAGGGGGTCTCTACGAGCAGTACTTC. Amino acids: CASRRKGGLYEQYF. Filled out from reference TRBV2 and TRBJ2-7, the complete variable domain reads EPEVTQTPSHQVTQMGQEVILRCVPISNHLYFYWYRQILGQKVEFLVSFYNNEISEKSEIFDDQFSVERPDGSNFTLKIRSTKLEDSAMYFCASRRKGGLYEQYFGPGTRLTVT.

The chain joins TRBV7-4 to TRBJ2-2; D gene uncertain. Germline loops: CDR1 SGHVT, CDR2 SQSDAQ. The CDR3 spans 14 residues. Trimming left V 10 bases short and J 5 bases short, with 17 bases between. The CDR3 here is CATDPGTFTGELFF. The CDR3 DNA follows: TGTGCCACCGACCCCGGAACCTTTACCGGGGAGCTGTTTTTT.

This clonotype was observed a few times. The genes are TRBV10-3 and TRBJ1-2, with D unclear. Germline lookup yields CDR1 ENHRY and CDR2 SYGVKD. This CDR3 is built from 13 residues. Trimming left V 3 bases short and J 4 bases short, with 9 bases between. The CDR3 protein is CAISEKQSYGYTF. The CDR3 DNA is TGTGCCATCAGTGAAAAACAGAGCTATGGCTACACCTTC.

This clonotype has only a few counts. This chain links TRBV19 with TRBJ2-5, with a weak D call TRBD2 (5 bases). V lost 6 bases and J 4 bases, leaving 15 bases between the germline ends. Per the germline V gene, CDR1 is LNHDA and CDR2 is SQIVND (reference sequence). The CDR3 sequence is 14 residues long. The chain's CDR3 is CASSPQAGAETQYF. DNA for the CDR3: TGTGCCAGTAGCCCCCAGGCGGGCGCAGAGACCCAGTACTTC.

The sample holds a few counts of this clonotype. This clone may be a read error of a much larger clone one base away. The V gene is TRBV20-1, the J gene TRBJ1-1; D is uncertain. The CDR3 totals 12 residues. In germline, CDR1 is DFQATT, CDR2 SNEGSKA (reference sequence). The CDR3 reads CSARDRGVGASF. Here the CDR3 DNA reads TGCAGTGCTAGAGATCGTGGGGTTGGAGCTTCCTTT.

The rearrangement uses TRBV7-4 and TRBJ1-3; D uncertain. Germline V gives CDR1 SGHVT, CDR2 SQSDAQ. CDR3 length: 13 residues. V was pared by 6 bases and J by 7 bases, with 13 bases between. This CDR3 reads CASSSGQSNTIYF. In nucleotides, the CDR3 is TGTGCCAGCAGTAGCGGGCAGTCGAACACCATATATTTT.

This clonotype was recorded many times. The V call is TRBV2, the J call TRBJ2-5; D gene uncertain. CDR3 length: 16 residues. V lost 7 bases to trimming and J lost 2 bases, with 20 bases between them. Germline loops: CDR1 SNHLY, CDR2 FYNNEI. The chain's CDR3 is CASTLGFRGGQETQYF. The CDR3 nucleotides read TGTGCCAGCACCCTTGGGTTTCGTGGCGGACAAGAGACCCAGTACTTC.

The chain recombines TRBV4-1 with TRBJ2-7, with a tentative D call TRBD2 (6 bases). CDR3 length equals 18 residues. Trimming removed 3 bases from V and 0 bases from J, with 21 bases in between. CDR1 and CDR2 from the germline V gene are MGHRA and YSYEKL. DNA of the CDR3: TGCGCCAGCAGCCACCCCGGGGGTGTGGCGGGAAGCTCCTACGAGCAGTACTTC. Residues: CASSHPGGVAGSSYEQYF.

This clonotype was seen ten or more times. The chain carries TRBV19 and TRBJ1-1; D gene unclear. The CDR3 contains 16 residues. Germline-derived CDR1 and CDR2 are LNHDA and SQIVND (reference sequence). Trimming stripped 5 bases from V and 3 bases from J, with 19 bases between. CDR3 sequence (DNA): TGTGCCAGTAGTCCCCAGCTCGGGATAACGGACACTGAAGCTTTCTTT. It codes for CASSPQLGITDTEAFF.

CDR3 DNA: TGCAGTGCTGGGAGGAGCGGGAGGGCCGTTACGCAGTATTTT. Encoded protein: CSAGRSGRAVTQYF. The chain has TRBV20-1 and TRBJ2-3; 10 nucleotides match TRBD2. The germline V gene encodes CDR1 DFQATT and CDR2 SNEGSKA (reference sequence). J was trimmed by 8 bases and V by 5 bases; bases with no gene match: 10. CDR3 length equals 14 residues.

Many counts were recorded for this clonotype. V and J are TRBV10-3 and TRBJ1-2; TRBD1 aligns across 7 bases. The CDR3 is made up of 13 amino acids. V shed 2 bases and J 7 bases; nucleotides not matched to a gene: 4. Germline assignment: CDR1 ENHRY and CDR2 SYGVKD. The CDR3 here is CAISERDRAGYTF. The CDR3, as DNA: TGTGCCATCAGTGAGAGAGACAGGGCTGGCTACACCTTC.

This clonotype was detected ten times or more. The chain has TRBV7-9 and TRBJ2-7, with 8 bases that match TRBD2. V shed 2 bases and J 6 bases; nucleotides not matched to a gene: 15. The germline V gene encodes CDR1 SEHNR and CDR2 FQNEAQ (reference sequence). The CDR3 extends over 17 amino acids. The CDR3 nucleotides read TGTGCCAGCAGCTTATGGGCCCTAGGGGGACTAGTGGTCGAGCAGTACTTC. Its translation is CASSLWALGGLVVEQYF.